What follows is one TCR beta chain and its context. These data belong to a study of blood T cell repertoires in COVID-19. As for the study in general: The recovered donors of Cohort 3 showed two negative PCRs, clearance, or symptom resolution.

In the source study's methods: By means of reference gene primer amplification, nucleated cell counts were estimated. Clones were read by immunoSEQ multiplex PCR, and TCRdb kept only the in-frame ones, dropping some. The V and J calls and clone size are taken from that table; D and trimming were inferred from the DNA. The data show a few hundred thousand clones, approximately 89% seen once. The CDR3 spans 18 residues. Germline V gives CDR1 LNHNV, CDR2 YYDKDF (reference sequence). V trimming: 0 bases; J trimming: 5 bases; junction bases outside the gene matches: 12. The receptor was isolated from a middle-aged man in a cohort exposed to, infected with or recovered from COVID-19 (not recorded which). Specimen: PBMCs or T cells enriched from blood (not recorded which). J is TRBJ2-5 and V is TRBV15; 10 nucleotides agree with TRBD2. CDR3 protein: CATSRDRGSGRAGETQYF. The CDR3, as DNA: TGTGCCACCAGCAGAGATCGTGGAAGCGGGAGGGCCGGGGAGACCCAGTACTTC.